These T cell receptor beta chains were read from a single sample in a study of PD-1 blockade in classical Hodgkin lymphoma. Assay used: immunoSEQ multiplex PCR; TCRdb lists only in-frame clones, some missing. The sample lists 50,000 to 75,000 clones; 88% were seen once. This sample comprised peripheral blood mononuclear cells (PBMCs), obtained at baseline. Receptors originate from a human donor with classical Hodgkin lymphoma. The CDR3 runs from the conserved cysteine through the conserved F or W. A D gene is named only where the DNA matches it firmly. Not every row has a clone size; where given, it reads once, few, many or a size class.

v_gene	j_gene	abundance	d_gene	CDR3aa	CDR3nt
TRBV27	TRBJ2-7	once	TRBD2	CASSFASGVYEQYF	TGTGCCAGCAGTTTTGCTAGCGGGGTTTACGAGCAGTACTTC
TRBV30	TRBJ2-4	-	-	CAWSAPTGTKNIQYF	TGTGCCTGGAGTGCACCTACAGGGACCAAAAACATTCAGTACTTC
TRBV4-3	TRBJ2-2	-	TRBD2	CASSHPGLAGPLGTGELFF	TGCGCCAGCAGCCACCCCGGACTAGCGGGGCCCCTGGGAACCGGGGAGCTGTTTTTT
TRBV28	TRBJ1-5	-	-	CAHRGANQPQHF	TGTGCCCATAGGGGTGCCAATCAGCCCCAGCATTTT
TRBV30	TRBJ2-7	-	-	CAWSGGGYEQYF	TGTGCCTGGAGTGGAGGGGGCTACGAGCAGTACTTC
TRBV5-6	TRBJ1-2	-	-	CASSWIGNYGYTF	TGTGCCAGCAGCTGGATTGGAAACTATGGCTACACCTTC
TRBV11-2	TRBJ1-2	-	-	CASSALLGGAAGYTF	TGTGCCAGCAGTGCCCTCCTTGGGGGGGCGGCGGGCTACACCTTC
TRBV10-3	TRBJ2-7	-	TRBD2	CAISERSSGGYDEQYF	TGTGCCATCAGTGAGAGGTCTAGCGGGGGATACGACGAGCAGTACTTC
TRBV7-9	TRBJ1-5	-	-	CASSLGGTQPQHF	TGTGCCAGCAGCTTAGGAGGGACTCAGCCCCAGCATTTT
TRBV19	TRBJ1-2	once	TRBD1	CASSPGTGRYGYTF	TGTGCCAGTAGCCCTGGGACAGGACGGTATGGCTACACCTTC
TRBV21-1	TRBJ2-7	-	-	CASSKPRSPTYEQYF	TGTGCCAGCAGCAAACCCCGGAGCCCGACTTACGAGCAGTACTTC
TRBV30	TRBJ2-1	-	-	CAWSVVEQFF	TGTGCCTGGAGTGTAGTTGAGCAGTTCTTC
TRBV29-1	TRBJ2-7	-	-	CSVEGPRGEQYF	TGCAGCGTTGAGGGACCCCGAGGCGAGCAGTACTTC
TRBV7-2	TRBJ1-6	-	-	CASSLGVAGNYNSPLHF	TGTGCCAGCAGCTTAGGGGTGGCAGGGAATTATAATTCACCCCTCCACTTT
TRBV7-2	TRBJ1-3	once	-	CASSSESNAGNTIYF	TGTGCCAGCAGCTCGGAGTCTAATGCGGGAAACACCATATATTTT
TRBV30	TRBJ1-2	once	TRBD1	CAWSAERDSYGYTF	TGTGCCTGGAGTGCTGAACGGGACAGCTATGGCTACACCTTC